Below, one TCR beta chain is given with its context. This entry comes from a study of technical replicates of blood from several donors. Some clones are missing from TCRdb's copy, which holds only in-frame ones; the method was immunoSEQ multiplex PCR. The table shows roughly 64,000 clones, with about 88% occurring only once. The clonotype comes from a human donor in good health. Some clones in this sample may be carry-over from other donors' samples. What was sequenced was PBMCs.

The CDR3 DNA is TGTGCCAGCAGCTCCGTCCTAGAAGAGGAGCTGTTTTTT. Translating it yields CASSSVLEEELFF. The chain employs TRBV7-3 and TRBJ2-2; no firm D call. Trimming cost V 4 bases and J 10 bases, with 13 bases left between them. This CDR3 is built from 13 residues. CDR1 SGHTA and CDR2 FQGTGA come from the germline V gene. Drawing the rest from reference TRBV7-3 and TRBJ2-2, the complete variable domain is GAGVSQTPSNKVTEKGKYVELRCDPISGHTALYWYRQSLGQGPEFLIYFQGTGAADDSGLPNDRFFAVRPEGSVSTLKIQRTERGDSAVYLCASSSVLEEELFFGEGSRLTVL.